This note documents a single T cell receptor (beta chain) sequence. The target antigen is unknown. The sample originates from a study of blood T cells in healthy people across ages. Study-wide points: It was the long-lived donors that had more naive CD4+ cells and higher diversity than aged donors.

V gave up 0 bases and J gave up 3 bases, with 14 bases separating them. The CDR3 runs to 16 residues. CDR1 is MNHEY and CDR2 is SMNVEV in the germline V gene (reference sequence). The authors ran a second PCR of about 7 to 12 cycles using a sample-barcoded 5' primer and a J-beta primer mix. TCRdb re-derived calls from the 5' RACE reads in MiXCR, one entry per CDR3 protein. This sample has roughly 800,000 distinct CDR3 sequences, with around 24% found just once. The same data also went into a second study, on T cells of mothers and their children. This second report adds: Related and unrelated pairs show similar thymic shaping of TCR recombination output.

This TCR derives from a boy aged 5 to 17 in good health. The chain links TRBV27 to TRBJ2-5; D gene uncertain. Input material: blood. The CDR3 here is CASSLSGQNYKETQYF. The CDR3 region has the DNA TGTGCCAGCAGTTTATCCGGGCAGAATTACAAAGAGACCCAGTACTTC.